This TCR beta chain was documented in a study of shared clonotypes between healthy human individuals. General study points: Generation probabilities of non-shared clonotypes were lower (relative to those shared by all four donors). The diversity represented, both genetic and in exposure history, was limited by few donors. Rarefaction showed sorted-subset sequencing was incomplete despite large depth.

It was across several immunoSEQ plates that each subset's genomic DNA was evenly split. The data were produced by immunoSEQ multiplex PCR, yet TCRdb's version contains in-frame clones alone and is incomplete. The sample includes 2,500,000 or so clones, approximately 92% of them seen just once. In regard to this clone: Its antigen is undetermined.

V dropped 3 bases and J dropped 10; count of bases not matched to a gene: 5. This CDR3 spans 14 amino acids. From germline, CDR1 is SGHRS and CDR2 YFSETQ. This receptor was obtained from a man younger than 35 in good health. Sequenced input: naive CD4+ T cells sorted from blood. Specified subset: CD45RA+ positively selected. The chain recombines TRBV5-1 with TRBJ1-6; 9 positions match TRBD1. The CDR3 DNA sequence: TGCGCCAGCAGCTCGGGGGACAGGGAATCACCCCTCCACTTT. Protein product: CASSSGDRESPLHF.